Listed below are T cell receptor beta chains from one sample, sequenced in a study of identical twins. TCRdb ran MiXCR on the 5' RACE reads and lists one entry per CDR3 protein. The sample consists of about 300,000 distinct CDR3 sequences, around an eighth of them appearing once. The same data also went into a second study, on yellow fever vaccine responses in identical twins.

The sequencing input was CD8+ T cells sorted from blood. The receptors originated from a woman under 30 in good health. Each CDR3 is given with its conserved first and last residue. D genes are given only for firm matches. Expanded clones get a size class; other rows say once, few or many, or leave the size out.

TRBJ2-3 TRBD2 TRBV11-2 few TGTGCCAGCAGCATAAGGACTAGCGGGGGGGCGGATACGCAGTATTTT CASSIRTSGGADTQYF
TRBJ1-6 - TRBV7-9 - TGTGCCAGCAGCTTACCAGGGATGAATTCACCCCTCCACTTT CASSLPGMNSPLHF
TRBJ2-7 - TRBV2 - TGTGCCAGCAGTGAAGCGCTGAGCTACGAGCAGTACTTC CASSEALSYEQYF
TRBJ2-7 - TRBV3-1 few TGTGCCAGCAGCCTCCGGACAGTCTCCTACGAGCAGTACTTC CASSLRTVSYEQYF
TRBJ2-3 - TRBV13 many TGTGCCAGCAGCTTAGGGACAGAAACAGATACGCAGTATTTT CASSLGTETDTQYF
TRBJ2-2 TRBD1 TRBV14 - TGTGCCAGCAGCCAGGATACAGGGGTTGACGGGGAGCTGTTTTTT CASSQDTGVDGELFF
TRBJ1-6 - TRBV11-2 - TGTGCCAGCAGCATTCAGGGTTCGGATTCACCCCTCCACTTT CASSIQGSDSPLHF
TRBJ2-1 - TRBV9 few TGTGCCAGCAGCGTAGAGGGGTGGGGGTGGAATGAGCAGTTCTTC CASSVEGWGWNEQFF
TRBJ1-2 - TRBV15 few TGTGCCACCAGCAGTCCAGCCTATGGCTACACCTTC CATSSPAYGYTF
TRBJ1-1 - TRBV5-1 - TGCGCCAGCAGCTTGGCCGGGCCGAACACTGAAGCTTTCTTT CASSLAGPNTEAFF
TRBJ2-1 - TRBV5-6 few TGTGCCAGCTGGGAAAACTCCTACAATGAGCAGTTCTTC CASWENSYNEQFF
TRBJ1-2 - TRBV29-1 - TGCAGCGTAGAAAGTAGTGAGGAGGACTATGGCTACACCTTC CSVESSEEDYGYTF
TRBJ2-3 TRBD2 TRBV2 - TGTGCCAGCAGGCGACTAGCGGGAGATCGCACAGATACGCAGTATTTT CASRRLAGDRTDTQYF
TRBJ2-5 TRBD2 TRBV7-9 few TGTGCCAGCAGCTTCCTAGCGGGGGCCGACCAAGAGACCCAGTACTTC CASSFLAGADQETQYF
TRBJ1-1 - TRBV27 few TGTGCCAGCAGGGGTCCGTACACTGAAGCTTTCTTT CASRGPYTEAFF
TRBJ1-1 TRBD1 TRBV7-9 few TGTGCCAGCAGCTCGGACAGGTCGCCCACTGAAGCTTTCTTT CASSSDRSPTEAFF
TRBJ1-1 - TRBV7-6 few TGTGCCAGCAGCTTAGGAAACCCGGCTGAAGCTTTCTTT CASSLGNPAEAFF
TRBJ2-7 - TRBV10-2 - TGCGCCAGCAGTGTGGGGGTTCCCTACGAGCAGTACTTC CASSVGVPYEQYF
TRBJ1-1 - TRBV28 - TGTGCCAGCAGTTTAGGCGTTGCGACAGTAGAAGCTTTCTTT CASSLGVATVEAFF
TRBJ2-7 - TRBV9 - TGTGCCAGCAGCGTGCGGAGGGATACTCTATCCTACGAGCAGTACTTC CASSVRRDTLSYEQYF
TRBJ2-5 TRBD1 TRBV20-1 - TGCAGTGCTAGAGCCTACGACAGGGTTTCAAAAGAGACCCAGTACTTC CSARAYDRVSKETQYF
TRBJ1-1 - TRBV28 - TGTGCCAGCAGTTTCCTTACGACGGGGGTCACTGAAGCTTTCTTT CASSFLTTGVTEAFF
TRBJ2-2 TRBD2 TRBV4-2 few TGTGCCAGCAGCCCGACGTCTACGTCTAGCGGGGCCACCGGGGAGCTGTTTTTT CASSPTSTSSGATGELFF
TRBJ1-2 TRBD1 TRBV27 few TGTGCCAGCAGTCCCGGGACAGGGTGGGACTATGGCTACACCTTC CASSPGTGWDYGYTF
TRBJ1-2 - TRBV5-1 - TGCGCCAGCAGATATGAATCCCCAGGGGACTCCTATGGCTACACCTTC CASRYESPGDSYGYTF
TRBJ2-1 - TRBV20-1 few TGCAGTGCTAGAGATCACCTTTCCATCAGCTCCTACAATGAGCAGTTCTTC CSARDHLSISSYNEQFF
TRBJ2-1 TRBD2 TRBV10-3 - TGTGCCATCAGTGTTAGAGCGGGGGAGATCTACAATGAGCAGTTCTTC CAISVRAGEIYNEQFF
TRBJ2-5 - TRBV5-1 - TGCGCCAGCAGCTACTCGGTGGCAACGGAGACCCAGTACTTC CASSYSVATETQYF
TRBJ1-1 - TRBV2 - TGTGCCAGCAGAAGGCTACAGGGAGGTACTGAAGCTTTCTTT CASRRLQGGTEAFF